This T cell receptor beta chain was observed in a study of T cell changes during pregnancy in multiple sclerosis. Sequencing was performed with immunoSEQ multiplex PCR; in TCRdb, only in-frame clones are kept and a portion is missing. The sample has about 72,000 clones; 90% to 95% are singletons. The trim removed 0 bases at V and 4 bases at J, leaving 13 bases unmatched. Germline-derived CDR1 and CDR2 are SGHRS and YFSETQ. This CDR3 region has 18 residues. The sequence was obtained from a female donor in good health, enrolled as a control in a pregnancy study. The material sequenced was peripheral blood, taken in the third trimester of pregnancy. V usage is TRBV5-1 and J usage is TRBJ2-1; 7 bases are a match to TRBD1. CDR3 DNA sequence: TGCGCCAGCAGCTTGGATCCTACAGGGGTTGGGCCATACAATGAGCAGTTCTTC. Protein: CASSLDPTGVGPYNEQFF.